The source of this TCR beta chain is a study of blood T cells in healthy people across ages. Combining a sample-barcoded 5' primer with a J-beta primer mix, a second PCR ran for about 7 to 11 cycles. Each cDNA molecule was tagged by a template-switch adaptor that had 12 random nucleotides. Each CDR3 protein is one row after TCRdb ran MiXCR on the 5' RACE reads. The data hold approximately 800,000 distinct CDR3 sequences, with about 56% observed a single time. Study-wide results and limits: TCR beta diversity per million T cells fell roughly linearly with age.

Regarding this clonotype: Antigen unknown.

The sequenced sample was blood. The receptor comes from a man aged 40-50 years in good health.

The CDR3 sequence: CASSLAEEPSTDTQYF. The CDR3 bases are TGCGCCAGCAGCTTGGCGGAGGAGCCGAGCACAGATACGCAGTATTTT. The chain is built from TRBV5-1 and TRBJ2-3; weak D call: TRBD2 (5 bases). Germline V gene sequence: CDR1 SGHRS, CDR2 YFSETQ. This CDR3 is built from 16 residues. The germline V and J ends were trimmed by 0 bases and 0 bases, with 11 bases remaining between them.